The 24 T cell receptor beta chains given below trace back to one sample, sequenced in a study of Graves' ophthalmopathy and Graves' hyperthyroidism. Amplification from RNA transcripts yielded the TCR beta CDR3 regions. First-round RT-PCR relied on HTBI primers, and a second-round multiplex PCR came next. TCRdb reprocessed the multiplex PCR reads with MiXCR, giving one entry per CDR3 protein. The data show roughly 230,000 distinct CDR3 sequences, roughly 21% seen once. The sequenced sample consisted of peripheral blood. Receptors were obtained from a woman aged 45-59 years with Graves' ophthalmopathy.

Many counts were recorded for this clonotype. The rearrangement links TRBV27 to TRBJ1-2, with 11 bases aligning to TRBD1. V shed 6 bases and J 0 bases; nucleotides not matched to a gene: 6. The CDR3 has 16 amino acids. CDR1 MNHEY and CDR2 SMNVEV come from the germline V gene (reference sequence). CDR3 amino acids: CASRPGTGGANYGYTF. The CDR3 region has the DNA TGTGCCAGCAGACCCGGGACAGGGGGGGCTAACTATGGCTACACCTTC.

This clonotype was counted ten times or more. The chain employs TRBV6-5 and TRBJ1-1; 7 bases map to TRBD1. Germline CDR1 MNHEY, CDR2 SVGAGI. CDR3 length: 13 amino acids. V was clipped by 7 bases and J by 1 base; unmatched bases: 3. The DNA of the CDR3 is TGTGCCAGCACTCGGACAGGGAACACTGAAGCTTTCTTT. Amino acids: CASTRTGNTEAFF.

Many counts were recorded for this clonotype. The chain is built from TRBV28 and TRBJ1-3, with D possibly TRBD1 on 5 matching bases. Germline CDR1 reads MDHEN; CDR2 reads SYDVKM. Between the trimmed V and J ends, which lost 5 bases and 0 bases, there was a span of 14 bases. This CDR3 contains 16 residues. In nucleotides, the CDR3 is TGTGCCAGCAGTCCGATGGAGGGGCTCTCTGGAAACACCATATATTTT. This gives the protein CASSPMEGLSGNTIYF.

This chain joins TRBV6-5 and TRBJ2-7; TRBD2 is a possible D gene (5 bases). Germline loops: CDR1 MNHEY, CDR2 SVGAGI. CDR3 size: 14 residues. The V end was cut by 0 bases, the J end by 0 bases, with 6 bases between. The CDR3 coding sequence is TGTGCCAGCAGTTACTCTCGGGGCTCCTACGAGCAGTACTTC. It is translated as CASSYSRGSYEQYF.

The rearrangement links TRBV6-1 to TRBJ2-4, with D maybe TRBD2 (5 bases). Germline-derived CDR1 and CDR2 are MNHNS and SASEGT. The CDR3 loop spans 14 amino acids. The V end was cut by 8 bases, the J end by 13 bases, with 24 bases between. The CDR3 DNA reads TGTGCCAGCCTAGAGGGAGACGGAGAACGCCCCCAGTACTTC. It translates to CASLEGDGERPQYF.

This clonotype was counted at least ten times. The J gene is TRBJ2-7, the V gene TRBV19; TRBD2 matches at 7 bases. V shed 6 bases, J shed 5 bases, and the junction held 10 bases outside the gene matches. In germline, CDR1 is LNHDA, CDR2 SQIVND (reference sequence). The CDR3 consists of 14 residues. This CDR3 is CASRRGTFKDEQYF. The CDR3 DNA follows: TGTGCCAGTAGGCGGGGGACTTTTAAAGACGAGCAGTACTTC.

This clonotype has at least ten counts. This chain uses TRBV4-2 with TRBJ2-5; TRBD2 agrees at 9 bases. The CDR3 is 17 residues long. After removal of 0 bases from V and 5 bases from J, the junction contained 10 bases not matched to a gene. The germline V gene has CDR1 LGHNA and CDR2 YNFKEQ. The CDR3 loop reads CASSQDAGGLAGETQYF. Here the CDR3 DNA reads TGTGCCAGCAGCCAAGATGCGGGAGGGTTAGCAGGGGAGACCCAGTACTTC.

This clonotype was seen ten or more times. CDR3 nucleotides: TGTGCCACCAGTGCCGGGACAGGGAAGCAGTACTTC. Its translation: CATSAGTGKQYF. V usage is TRBV24-1 and J usage is TRBJ2-7; 9 nucleotides line up with TRBD1. Germline V gene lookup returns CDR1 KGHDR and CDR2 SFDVKD. The CDR3 covers 12 residues. With 5 bases clipped from V and 8 bases from J, the junction kept 3 bases outside the gene matches.

This clonotype was counted a few times. This chain links TRBV6-1 with TRBJ1-2, with a tentative D call TRBD1 (5 bases). There are 15 residues in the CDR3. In germline, CDR1 is MNHNS, CDR2 SASEGT. The V end was cut by 4 bases, the J end by 4 bases, with 16 bases between. CDR3 bases: TGTGCCAGCAGTGTATTAAGTACAGGCGGCTATGGCTACACCTTC. The encoded protein is CASSVLSTGGYGYTF.

This clonotype showed up many times. The V gene is TRBV28, the J gene TRBJ2-7, with 12 nucleotides matching TRBD2. The germline CDR1 and CDR2 sequences are MDHEN and SYDVKM. V was clipped by 6 bases and J by 1 base; unmatched bases: 4. The CDR3 covers 15 residues. The CDR3 sequence: CASRTSGRSSYEQYF. As DNA, the CDR3 is TGTGCCAGCAGAACTAGCGGGAGGAGTTCCTACGAGCAGTACTTC.

This clonotype showed up many times. The rearrangement joins TRBV28 to TRBJ1-1; D call uncertain. CDR1 is MDHEN, CDR2 SYDVKM, per germline. The CDR3 totals 15 residues. Trimming took 2 bases from V and 1 from J, leaving 11 bases between them. In nucleotides, the CDR3 is TGTGCCAGCAGTTTAACGTCCGTGAAGAACACTGAAGCTTTCTTT. It encodes CASSLTSVKNTEAFF. Full variable domain (rest looked up from reference TRBV28 and TRBJ1-1): DVKVTQSSRYLVKRTGEKVFLECVQDMDHENMFWYRQDPGLGLRLIYFSYDVKMKEKGDIPEGYSVSREKKERFSLILESASTNQTSMYLCASSLTSVKNTEAFFGQGTRLTVV.

The sample holds a few counts of this clonotype. The V call is TRBV20-1, the J call TRBJ2-3; 8 positions match TRBD2. Trimming at V came to 4 bases and at J to 1 base, leaving 13 bases not matched to a gene. The V gene's germline CDR1 is DFQATT and CDR2 SNEGSKA (reference sequence). CDR3 size: 17 residues. DNA for the CDR3: TGCAGTGCTATCCTTAGCGGGACCCTTTTCCGCACAGATACGCAGTATTTT. Translation gives CSAILSGTLFRTDTQYF.

This clonotype was observed at least ten times. J is TRBJ1-6 and V is TRBV5-6; possibly TRBD1 for D (6 bases). V dropped 0 bases and J dropped 4 bases, with 8 bases sitting between them. The CDR3 is made up of 15 amino acids. Germline lookup yields CDR1 SGHDT and CDR2 YYEEEE. The chain's CDR3 is CASSLGTVYNSPLHF. In nucleotides, the CDR3 is TGTGCCAGCAGCTTGGGGACAGTGTATAATTCACCCCTCCACTTT.

The rearrangement links TRBV6-2 or TRBV6-3 to TRBJ2-6; the D is unclear. V was cut by 8 bases and J by 0 bases, with 20 bases left in between. There are 18 residues in the CDR3. Germline assignment: CDR1 MNHEY and CDR2 SVGEGT. The CDR3 DNA follows: TGTGCCAGCGGCCTCCGGCCAGGTAGGGCCTCTGGGGCCAACGTCCTGACTTTC. Its protein is CASGLRPGRASGANVLTF.

This clonotype was recorded many times. The chain has TRBV6-1 and TRBJ2-2; D not resolved. Germline loops: CDR1 MNHNS, CDR2 SASEGT. The V and J ends lost 8 bases and 6 bases respectively, with 10 bases between them. This CDR3 region has 12 residues. CDR3 nucleotides: TGTGCCAGCTTCTTGGCCCCCGGGGAGCTGTTTTTT. Translated, it gives CASFLAPGELFF.

The chain combines TRBV5-1 with TRBJ2-2; possibly TRBD2 for D (5 bases). The CDR3 runs to 14 residues. The germline gives CDR1 SGHRS, CDR2 YFSETQ. Trimming removed 5 bases from V and 4 bases from J, with 12 bases in between. CDR3 DNA sequence: TGCGCCAGCAGACTTTCCCGGGGCACCGGGGAGCTGTTTTTT. Translating it yields CASRLSRGTGELFF.

V gene TRBV20-1 combines with J gene TRBJ2-5; D tentatively reads TRBD1 or TRBD2 (6 bases each). Germline CDR1 DFQATT, CDR2 SNEGSKA (reference sequence). CDR3 length: 16 residues. Trimming stripped 3 bases from V and 3 bases from J, with 20 bases between. The chain's CDR3 is CSARIEGGVTKETQYF. Here the CDR3 DNA reads TGCAGTGCTAGGATTGAGGGGGGAGTAACCAAAGAGACCCAGTACTTC.

The gene calls are TRBV18 and TRBJ1-5; no clear D. Deletions cut 3 bases from V and 0 bases from J, with 12 bases between. This CDR3 has 16 residues. Germline values: CDR1 KGHSH, CDR2 LQKENI. The CDR3 reads CASSPRPGNSNQPQHF. CDR3 bases: TGTGCCAGCTCACCGCGACCGGGAAATAGCAATCAGCCCCAGCATTTT.

J is TRBJ1-1 and V is TRBV18; D gene ambiguous. V lost 2 bases, J lost 6 bases, and 7 bases lay in between. This CDR3 has 12 amino acids. CDR1 is KGHSH, CDR2 LQKENI, per germline. This chain's CDR3 is CASSPGQAEAFF. The CDR3 nucleotides are TGTGCCAGCTCACCAGGGCAAGCTGAAGCTTTCTTT. The whole variable domain, filled in from reference TRBV18 and TRBJ1-1, reads NAGVMQNPRHLVRRRGQEARLRCSPMKGHSHVYWYRQLPEEGLKFMVYLQKENIIDESGMPKERFSAEFPKEGPSILRIQQVVRGDSAAYFCASSPGQAEAFFGQGTRLTVV.

At least ten counts were recorded for this clonotype. The chain combines TRBV30 with TRBJ2-7, with TRBD2 identical over 11 bases. The junction had 2 bases not matched to a gene; V was cut back by 2 bases and J by 5 bases. Germline loops: CDR1 GTSNPN, CDR2 SVGIG (reference sequence). The CDR3 length is 13 residues. CDR3 region: CAWSLAGGNEQYF. The CDR3 DNA reads TGTGCCTGGAGTCTAGCGGGAGGTAACGAGCAGTACTTC.

This chain links TRBV5-1 with TRBJ1-5; 8 bases align to TRBD1. Germline trimming cut 4 bases from V and 3 bases from J; bases unmatched to any gene: 6. From germline, CDR1 is SGHRS and CDR2 YFSETQ. This CDR3 is built from 15 residues. DNA of the CDR3: TGCGCCAGCAGCGCGACAGGGGACAACAATCAGCCCCAGCATTTT. It yields the protein CASSATGDNNQPQHF.

The CDR3 loop is CAWSLGTLNTGELFF. For the CDR3, the DNA is TGTGCCTGGAGTCTGGGGACACTGAACACCGGGGAGCTGTTTTTT. This sequence joins TRBV30 and TRBJ2-2; a weak D match, TRBD1 (6 bases). V shed 2 bases and J shed 1 base, with 11 bases lying between them. Germline-derived CDR1 and CDR2 are GTSNPN and SVGIG (reference sequence). This CDR3 spans 15 amino acids. Full variable domain (outside the CDR3, taken from reference TRBV30 and TRBJ2-2): SQTIHQWPATLVQPVGSPLSLECTVEGTSNPNLYWYRQAAGRGLQLLFYSVGIGQISSEVPQNLSASRPQDRQFILSSKKLLLSDSGFYLCAWSLGTLNTGELFFGEGSRLTVL.

This clonotype was counted at least ten times. The chain joins TRBV2 to TRBJ2-7; weak D call: TRBD1 (5 bases). Per germline, CDR1 SNHLY and CDR2 FYNNEI. V lost 2 bases to trimming and J lost 3 bases, with 5 bases between them. This CDR3 region has 12 residues. Here the CDR3 DNA reads TGTGCCAGCAGTGAAAGGGGCTACGAGCAGTACTTC. As protein: CASSERGYEQYF.

This clonotype showed up just a few times. The J gene is TRBJ2-7, the V gene TRBV18; tentatively, D is TRBD1 (6 bases). Trimming took off 0 bases at V and 6 bases at J, with 15 bases between the two ends. Germline values: CDR1 KGHSH, CDR2 LQKENI. This CDR3 has 15 residues. CDR3 bases: TGTGCCAGCTCACCACCCCCCACAGGGAGAGGCGAGCAGTACTTC. Translation: CASSPPPTGRGEQYF.